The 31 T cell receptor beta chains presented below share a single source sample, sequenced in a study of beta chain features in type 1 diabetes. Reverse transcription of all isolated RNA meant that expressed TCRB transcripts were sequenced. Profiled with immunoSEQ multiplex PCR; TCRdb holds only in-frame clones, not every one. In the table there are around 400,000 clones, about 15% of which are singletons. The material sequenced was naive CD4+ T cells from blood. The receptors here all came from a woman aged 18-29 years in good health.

CDR3 sequence (DNA): TGCAGCGCCCGGACAGGGGCGACCACTGAAGCTTTCTTT. Translated: CSARTGATTEAFF. This chain connects TRBV29-1 to TRBJ1-1, with TRBD1 identical over 9 bases. Trimming removed 7 bases from V and 4 bases from J; junction bases left unmatched: 7. The CDR3 covers 13 residues. Germline CDR1 reads SQVTM; CDR2 reads ANQGSEA.

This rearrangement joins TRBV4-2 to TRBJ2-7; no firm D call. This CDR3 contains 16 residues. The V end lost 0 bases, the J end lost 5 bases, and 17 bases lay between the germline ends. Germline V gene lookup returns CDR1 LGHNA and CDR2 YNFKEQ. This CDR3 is CASSQDPRPMTDEQYF. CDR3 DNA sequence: TGTGCCAGCAGCCAAGATCCGAGACCCATGACTGACGAGCAGTACTTC.

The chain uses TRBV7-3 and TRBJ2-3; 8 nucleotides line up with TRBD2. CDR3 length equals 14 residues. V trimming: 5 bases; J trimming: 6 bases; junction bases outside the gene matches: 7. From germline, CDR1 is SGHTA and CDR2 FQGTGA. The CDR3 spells CASSVSGSSDTQYF. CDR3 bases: TGTGCCAGCAGCGTAAGCGGGAGCTCGGATACGCAGTATTTT.

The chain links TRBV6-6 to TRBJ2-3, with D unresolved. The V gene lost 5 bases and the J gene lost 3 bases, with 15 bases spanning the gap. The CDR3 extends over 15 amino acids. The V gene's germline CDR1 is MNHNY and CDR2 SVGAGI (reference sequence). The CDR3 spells CASSPSPGRTDTQYF. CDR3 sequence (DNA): TGTGCCAGCAGTCCCTCCCCCGGTCGGACAGATACGCAGTATTTT.

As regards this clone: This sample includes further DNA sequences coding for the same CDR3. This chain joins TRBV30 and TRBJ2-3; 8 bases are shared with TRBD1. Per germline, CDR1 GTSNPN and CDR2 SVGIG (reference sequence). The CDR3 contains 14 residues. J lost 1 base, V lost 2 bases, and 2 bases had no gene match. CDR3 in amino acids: CAWSPGQGTDTQYF. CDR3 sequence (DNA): TGTGCCTGGAGTCCGGGACAGGGCACAGATACGCAGTATTTT. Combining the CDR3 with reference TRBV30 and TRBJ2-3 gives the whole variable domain SQTIHQWPATLVQPVGSPLSLECTVEGTSNPNLYWYRQAAGRGLQLLFYSVGIGQISSEVPQNLSASRPQDRQFILSSKKLLLSDSGFYLCAWSPGQGTDTQYFGPGTRLTVL.

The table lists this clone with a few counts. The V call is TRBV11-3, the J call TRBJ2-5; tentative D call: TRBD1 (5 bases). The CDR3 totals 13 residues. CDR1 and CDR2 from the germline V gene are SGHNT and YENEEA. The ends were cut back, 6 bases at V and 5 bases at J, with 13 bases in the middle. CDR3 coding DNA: TGTGCCAGCAGACAAACAGGAACGGAGACCCAGTACTTC. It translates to CASRQTGTETQYF.

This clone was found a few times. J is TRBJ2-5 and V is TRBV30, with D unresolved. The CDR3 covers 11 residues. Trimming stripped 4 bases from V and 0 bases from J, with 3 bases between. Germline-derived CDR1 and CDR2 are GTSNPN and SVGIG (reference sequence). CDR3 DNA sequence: TGTGCCTGGACGGACCAAGAGACCCAGTACTTC. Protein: CAWTDQETQYF.

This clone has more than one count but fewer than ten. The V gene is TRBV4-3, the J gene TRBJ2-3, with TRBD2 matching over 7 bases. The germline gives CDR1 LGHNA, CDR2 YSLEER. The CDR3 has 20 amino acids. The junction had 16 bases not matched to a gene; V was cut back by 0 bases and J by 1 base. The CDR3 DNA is TGCGCCAGCAGCCAAGATCATCTCTCGTCGTTGAGCGGGGGCACAGATACGCAGTATTTT. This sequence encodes CASSQDHLSSLSGGTDTQYF.

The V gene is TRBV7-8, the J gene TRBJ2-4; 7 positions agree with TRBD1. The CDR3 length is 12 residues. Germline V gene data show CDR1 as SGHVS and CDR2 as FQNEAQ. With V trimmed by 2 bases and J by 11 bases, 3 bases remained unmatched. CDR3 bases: TGTGCCAGCAGCTTAACCGACAGGGTTCAGTACTTC. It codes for CASSLTDRVQYF.

The CDR3 sequence is CASSDPGGQPQHF. CDR3 nucleotide sequence: TGTGCCAGCAGTGACCCCGGGGGTCAGCCCCAGCATTTT. The gene calls are TRBV25-1 and TRBJ1-5, with D possibly TRBD1 on 5 matching bases. The CDR3 has 13 residues. Trimming removed 3 bases from V and 6 bases from J, with 9 bases in between. Germline CDR1 MGHDK, CDR2 SYGVNS.

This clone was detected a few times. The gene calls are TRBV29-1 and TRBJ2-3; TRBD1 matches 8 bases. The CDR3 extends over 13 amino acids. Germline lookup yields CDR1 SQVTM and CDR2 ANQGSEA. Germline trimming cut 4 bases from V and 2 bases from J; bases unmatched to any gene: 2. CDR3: CSVGGQVTDTQYF. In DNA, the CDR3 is TGCAGCGTTGGGGGACAGGTCACAGATACGCAGTATTTT.

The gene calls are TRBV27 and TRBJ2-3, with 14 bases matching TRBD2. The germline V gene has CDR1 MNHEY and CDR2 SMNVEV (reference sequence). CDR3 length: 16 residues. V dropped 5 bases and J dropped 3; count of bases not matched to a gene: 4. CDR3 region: CASSPGTSGRTDTQYF. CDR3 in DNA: TGTGCCAGCAGTCCCGGGACTAGCGGGAGAACAGATACGCAGTATTTT.

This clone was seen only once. CDR3 DNA sequence: TGTGCCAGCAGCGTAATTGCGGGAATGGCTGATACGCAGTATTTT. Protein product: CASSVIAGMADTQYF. The chain joins TRBV9 to TRBJ2-3; TRBD2 might be the D (6 bases). The V end was cut by 1 base, the J end by 6 bases, with 15 bases between. Germline V gives CDR1 SGDLS, CDR2 YYNGEE. There are 15 residues in the CDR3.

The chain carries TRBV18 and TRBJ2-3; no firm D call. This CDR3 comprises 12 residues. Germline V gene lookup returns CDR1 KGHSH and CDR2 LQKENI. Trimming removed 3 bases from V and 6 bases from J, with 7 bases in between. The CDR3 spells CASSPDGDTQYF. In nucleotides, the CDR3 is TGTGCCAGCTCACCCGACGGGGATACGCAGTATTTT. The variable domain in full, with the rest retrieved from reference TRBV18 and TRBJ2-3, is NAGVMQNPRHLVRRRGQEARLRCSPMKGHSHVYWYRQLPEEGLKFMVYLQKENIIDESGMPKERFSAEFPKEGPSILRIQQVVRGDSAAYFCASSPDGDTQYFGPGTRLTVL.

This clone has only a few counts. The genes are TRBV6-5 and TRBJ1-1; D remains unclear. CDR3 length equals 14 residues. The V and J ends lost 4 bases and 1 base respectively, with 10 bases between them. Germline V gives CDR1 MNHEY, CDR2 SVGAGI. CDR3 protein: CASSSRFANTEAFF. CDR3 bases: TGTGCCAGCAGTTCCAGGTTTGCGAACACTGAAGCTTTCTTT.

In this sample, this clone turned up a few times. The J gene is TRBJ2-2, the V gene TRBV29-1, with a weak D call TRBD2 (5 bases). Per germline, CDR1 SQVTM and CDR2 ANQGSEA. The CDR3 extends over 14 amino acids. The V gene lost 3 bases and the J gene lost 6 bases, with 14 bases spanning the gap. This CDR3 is CSVDSPTRAGELFF. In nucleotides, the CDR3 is TGCAGCGTTGATTCCCCCACTAGGGCCGGGGAGCTGTTTTTT.

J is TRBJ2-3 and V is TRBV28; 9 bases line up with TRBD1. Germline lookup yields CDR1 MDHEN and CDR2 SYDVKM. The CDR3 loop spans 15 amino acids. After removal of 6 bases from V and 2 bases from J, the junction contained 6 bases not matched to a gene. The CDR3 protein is CASSPQGALTDTQYF. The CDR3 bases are TGTGCCAGCAGCCCACAGGGGGCCCTCACAGATACGCAGTATTTT.

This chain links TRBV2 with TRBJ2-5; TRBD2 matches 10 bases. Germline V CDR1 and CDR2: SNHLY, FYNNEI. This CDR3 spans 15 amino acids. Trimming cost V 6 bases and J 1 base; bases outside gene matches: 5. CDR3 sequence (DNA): TGTGCCAGCAGCCGGACTAGCGGTCTCCAAGAGACCCAGTACTTC. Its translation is CASSRTSGLQETQYF.

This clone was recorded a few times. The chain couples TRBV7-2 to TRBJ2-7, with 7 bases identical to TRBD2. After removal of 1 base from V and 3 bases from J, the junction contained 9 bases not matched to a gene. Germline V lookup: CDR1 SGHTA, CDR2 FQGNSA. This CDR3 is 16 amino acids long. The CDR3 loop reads CASSLDGAGTIYEQYF. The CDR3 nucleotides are TGTGCCAGCAGCTTAGACGGGGCAGGGACTATCTACGAGCAGTACTTC.

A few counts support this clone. In DNA, the CDR3 is TGTGCCAGCAGCCCAAGACAGGGTATCGATGATGAGCAGTTCTTC. It is translated as CASSPRQGIDDEQFF. This rearrangement joins TRBV5-4 to TRBJ2-1, with 7 bases matching TRBD1. This CDR3 spans 15 amino acids. Germline V CDR1 and CDR2: SGHNT, YYREEE (reference sequence). V lost 4 bases, J lost 8 bases, and 12 bases stayed unmatched.

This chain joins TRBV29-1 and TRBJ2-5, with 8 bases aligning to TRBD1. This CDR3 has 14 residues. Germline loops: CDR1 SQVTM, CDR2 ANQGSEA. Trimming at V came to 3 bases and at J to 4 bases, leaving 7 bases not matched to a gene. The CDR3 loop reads CSVDVQGARETQYF. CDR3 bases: TGCAGCGTTGATGTGCAGGGGGCGCGAGAGACCCAGTACTTC.

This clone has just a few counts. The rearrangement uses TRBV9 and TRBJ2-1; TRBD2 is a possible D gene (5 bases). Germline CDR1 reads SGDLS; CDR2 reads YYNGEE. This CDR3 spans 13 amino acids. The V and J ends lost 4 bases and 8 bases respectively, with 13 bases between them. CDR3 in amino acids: CASSQRFQDEQFF. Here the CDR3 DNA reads TGTGCCAGCAGCCAGCGGTTCCAGGATGAGCAGTTCTTC.

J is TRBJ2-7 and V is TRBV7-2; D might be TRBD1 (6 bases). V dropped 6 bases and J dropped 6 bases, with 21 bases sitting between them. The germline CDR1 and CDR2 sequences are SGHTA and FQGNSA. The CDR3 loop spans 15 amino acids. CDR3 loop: CASSSIDARGFEQYF. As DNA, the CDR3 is TGTGCCAGCAGTTCCATCGACGCGAGGGGGTTCGAGCAGTACTTC.

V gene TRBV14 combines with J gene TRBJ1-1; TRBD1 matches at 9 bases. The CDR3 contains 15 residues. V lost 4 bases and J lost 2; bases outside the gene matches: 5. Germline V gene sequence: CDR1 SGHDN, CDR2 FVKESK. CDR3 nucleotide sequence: TGTGCCAGCAGCCGGCGACAGGGGGGCAACACTGAAGCTTTCTTT. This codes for CASSRRQGGNTEAFF.

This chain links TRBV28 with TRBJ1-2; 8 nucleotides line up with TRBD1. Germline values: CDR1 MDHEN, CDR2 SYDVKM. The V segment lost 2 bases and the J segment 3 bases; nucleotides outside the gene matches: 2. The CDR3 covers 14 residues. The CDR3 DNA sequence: TGTGCCAGCAGTTTAGGACAGGGCCACTATGGCTACACCTTC. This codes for CASSLGQGHYGYTF.

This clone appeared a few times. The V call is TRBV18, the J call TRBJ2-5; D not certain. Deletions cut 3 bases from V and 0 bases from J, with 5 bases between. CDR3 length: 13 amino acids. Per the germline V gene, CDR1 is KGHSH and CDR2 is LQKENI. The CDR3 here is CASSPNDQETQYF. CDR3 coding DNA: TGTGCCAGCTCACCCAATGACCAAGAGACCCAGTACTTC.

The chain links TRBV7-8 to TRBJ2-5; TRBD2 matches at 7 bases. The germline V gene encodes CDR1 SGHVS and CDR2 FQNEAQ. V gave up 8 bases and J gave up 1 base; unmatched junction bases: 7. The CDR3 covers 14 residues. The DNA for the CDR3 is TGTGCCAGCCGACTTGGGAGGGCCCAAGAGACCCAGTACTTC. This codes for CASRLGRAQETQYF.

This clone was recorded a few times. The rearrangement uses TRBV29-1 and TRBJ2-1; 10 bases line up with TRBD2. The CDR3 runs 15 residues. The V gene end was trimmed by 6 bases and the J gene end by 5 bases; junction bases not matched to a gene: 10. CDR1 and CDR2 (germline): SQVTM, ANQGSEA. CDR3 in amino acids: CSVAILAGVNNEQFF. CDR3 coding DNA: TGCAGCGTAGCTATTCTAGCGGGAGTCAACAATGAGCAGTTCTTC.

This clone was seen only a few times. The CDR3 here is CASTRRGDDEQYF. CDR3 bases: TGTGCCAGCACCCGTCGGGGGGATGACGAGCAGTACTTC. The chain uses TRBV6-1 and TRBJ2-7, with 7 bases aligning to TRBD2. The CDR3 has 13 amino acids. J was trimmed by 5 bases and V by 7 bases; bases with no gene match: 8. The V gene's germline CDR1 is MNHNS and CDR2 SASEGT.

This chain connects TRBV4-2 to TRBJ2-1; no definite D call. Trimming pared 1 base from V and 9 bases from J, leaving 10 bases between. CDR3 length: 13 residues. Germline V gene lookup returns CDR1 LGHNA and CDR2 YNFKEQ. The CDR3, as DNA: TGTGCCAGCAGCCAAGGAGGTTATGGTGAGCAGTTCTTC. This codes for CASSQGGYGEQFF.

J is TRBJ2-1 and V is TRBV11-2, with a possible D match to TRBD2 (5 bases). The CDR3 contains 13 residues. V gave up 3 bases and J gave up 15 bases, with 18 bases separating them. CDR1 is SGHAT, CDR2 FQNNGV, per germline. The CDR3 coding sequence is TGTGCCAGCAGCTTTCCGGGCGGGCTAGACGCGTTCTTC. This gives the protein CASSFPGGLDAFF.